The following is a TCR beta chain sequence with its context. This sample was taken from a study of blood T cell repertoires in COVID-19. Data came from immunoSEQ multiplex PCR; TCRdb stores just in-frame clones and leaves some out. The sample records fewer than 350,000 clones, over 75% being singletons. The sequence was collected from a woman in her forties who had recovered from COVID-19. Sequenced material: PBMCs or T cells enriched from blood (not recorded which).

CDR3 DNA sequence: TGTGCCAGCAGCTCCGGGACTAGTGTTCCCGGGGAGCTGTTTTTT. Translation gives CASSSGTSVPGELFF. The chain recombines TRBV6-2 or TRBV6-3 with TRBJ2-2; 8 bases are a match to TRBD2. V lost 6 bases and J lost 6; bases outside the gene matches: 9. There are 15 residues in the CDR3. CDR1 is MNHEY, CDR2 SVGEGT, per germline.